This entry lists 14 T cell receptor beta chains sequenced from one sample in a study of OX40 agonist ivuxolimab in advanced cancers. The method behind the library was the immunoSEQ multiplex PCR assay. Entries here come from immuneACCESS through TCRdb and include only in-frame sequences with V and J called. Some clones fail to appear in such tables; in the studies checked, an unresolved V gene covers under half of the shortfall, and the cause of the remainder is unknown. The sample table records tens of thousands of clones; 86% of these occur just once. In total, the top ten clones hold approximately 15% of the sample. Sample: CD4+ or CD8+ T cells sorted from blood, taken in a trial of the OX40 agonist ivuxolimab. The receptors shown here come from an adult with an advanced solid tumor such as melanoma, head and neck, liver or kidney cancer.

The chain carries TRBV2 and TRBJ2-5; 7 nucleotides match TRBD1. This CDR3 has 13 residues. CDR1 and CDR2 (germline): SNHLY, FYNNEI. Germline trimming cut 5 bases from V and 2 bases from J; bases unmatched to any gene: 2. The CDR3 DNA is TGTGCCAGCAGTAGCAGGGGGCAAGAGACCCAGTACTTC. As protein: CASSSRGQETQYF. Looking up the rest from reference TRBV2 and TRBJ2-5 gives the full variable domain: EPEVTQTPSHQVTQMGQEVILRCVPISNHLYFYWYRQILGQKVEFLVSFYNNEISEKSEIFDDQFSVERPDGSNFTLKIRSTKLEDSAMYFCASSSRGQETQYFGPGTRLLVL.

The table lists this clone with a few counts. The chain links TRBV5-5 to TRBJ1-3, with 9 bases identical to TRBD1. Germline V gene lookup returns CDR1 SGHKS and CDR2 YYEKEE (reference sequence). J was trimmed by 0 bases and V by 4 bases; bases with no gene match: 2. The CDR3 has 15 amino acids. As DNA, the CDR3 is TGTGCCAGCAGCGTGGGACAGGGCTCTGGAAACACCATATATTTT. It yields the protein CASSVGQGSGNTIYF.

The J gene is TRBJ1-1, the V gene TRBV11-2; maybe TRBD1 (5 bases). V lost 3 bases to trimming and J lost 6 bases, with 11 bases between them. The CDR3 has 13 residues. Germline V gene sequence: CDR1 SGHAT, CDR2 FQNNGV. This CDR3 reads CASSLEPGSEAFF. The DNA of the CDR3 is TGTGCCAGCAGCTTGGAGCCAGGGTCTGAAGCTTTCTTT.

The chain recombines TRBV6-1 with TRBJ1-1; D is unclear. The CDR3 totals 10 residues. The germline V gene encodes CDR1 MNHNS and CDR2 SASEGT. As DNA, the CDR3 is TGTGCAATTGGCGACACTGAAGCTTTCTTT. It specifies CAIGDTEAFF.

V usage is TRBV15 and J usage is TRBJ1-1, with a possible D match to TRBD1 (6 bases). CDR1 and CDR2 from the germline V gene are LNHNV and YYDKDF (reference sequence). V shed 3 bases and J shed 4 bases, with 15 bases lying between them. This CDR3 is built from 15 residues. The CDR3: CATSRRGGGGTEAFF. The CDR3 bases are TGTGCCACCAGCAGGCGGGGGGGCGGGGGCACTGAAGCTTTCTTT.

V usage is TRBV27 and J usage is TRBJ2-1, with no clear D. The germline gives CDR1 MNHEY, CDR2 SMNVEV (reference sequence). V lost 7 bases and J lost 5, with 12 bases in between. The CDR3 totals 13 residues. CDR3 region: CASNSPYNNEQFF. CDR3 sequence (DNA): TGTGCCAGCAATAGCCCCTACAACAATGAGCAGTTCTTC.

The chain combines TRBV2 with TRBJ1-5, with D hard to call. Germline-derived CDR1 and CDR2 are SNHLY and FYNNEI. The V end lost 6 bases, the J end lost 3 bases, and 18 bases lay between the germline ends. The CDR3 runs 16 residues. The chain's CDR3 is CASSRLTGFNNQPQHF. CDR3 sequence (DNA): TGTGCCAGCAGCCGCCTTACGGGTTTCAACAATCAGCCCCAGCATTTT.

The genes are TRBV6-4 and TRBJ1-5; D is undetermined. V lost 3 bases, J lost 4 bases, and 10 bases lay in between. CDR1 MRHNA and CDR2 SNTAGT come from the germline V gene. There are 14 residues in the CDR3. CDR3 protein: CASSERGSNQPQHF. The CDR3 DNA reads as TGTGCCAGCAGTGAAAGAGGGTCTAATCAGCCCCAGCATTTT.

This rearrangement joins TRBV7-8 to TRBJ2-1; TRBD2 agrees at 9 bases. Germline V gene data show CDR1 as SGHVS and CDR2 as FQNEAQ. The CDR3 spans 14 residues. The V gene end was trimmed by 2 bases and the J gene end by 7 bases; junction bases not matched to a gene: 3. CDR3 coding DNA: TGTGCCAGCAGCTTATCTAGCGGGAATAATGAGCAGTTCTTC. It is translated as CASSLSSGNNEQFF.

This clone turned up a few times. The rearrangement links TRBV6-1 to TRBJ1-5; D gene ambiguous. Between the trimmed V and J ends, which lost 6 bases and 11 bases, there was a span of 14 bases. The CDR3 consists of 12 residues. The germline CDR1 and CDR2 sequences are MNHNS and SASEGT. CDR3 in DNA: TGTGCCAGCAGACCCGCCTGGTGGGCCCAGCATTTT. Its protein is CASRPAWWAQHF.

The rearrangement joins TRBV10-3 to TRBJ2-7; D remains ambiguous. Trimming shortened V by 0 bases and J by 6 bases, and 9 bases separated the two germline ends. This CDR3 spans 13 amino acids. Germline CDR1 reads ENHRY; CDR2 reads SYGVKD. CDR3 protein: CAISESRTGEQYV. The CDR3 coding sequence is TGTGCCATCAGTGAGTCGCGGACGGGCGAGCAGTACGTC.

This clone was detected once. The chain carries TRBV27 and TRBJ2-3; 8 bases agree with TRBD2. Germline trimming cut 8 bases from V and 6 bases from J; bases unmatched to any gene: 13. Germline V CDR1 and CDR2: MNHEY, SMNVEV (reference sequence). The CDR3 totals 15 residues. The CDR3 nucleotides read TGTGCCAGCCACCCCCTCGGGGGGGCCGGGGATACGCAGTATTTT. Translating it yields CASHPLGGAGDTQYF.

V is TRBV7-9 and J is TRBJ1-2; 7 bases line up with TRBD1. V lost 1 base, J lost 8 bases, and 13 bases stayed unmatched. This CDR3 region has 16 residues. Germline V gene sequence: CDR1 SEHNR, CDR2 FQNEAQ (reference sequence). The CDR3 loop reads CASSLGDRGGKVGYTF. The CDR3, as DNA: TGTGCCAGCAGCTTAGGGGACAGAGGAGGAAAAGTCGGCTACACCTTC.

This clone showed up just a few times. The chain links TRBV4-1 to TRBJ1-5; the D gene is possibly TRBD1 (5 bases). Germline V gene data show CDR1 as MGHRA and CDR2 as YSYEKL. This CDR3 has 15 amino acids. With 1 base removed from V and 3 bases from J, the gap between germline ends came to 10 bases. CDR3 sequence reads: CASSQGPGFNQPQHF. CDR3 sequence (DNA): TGCGCCAGCAGCCAAGGACCAGGGTTCAATCAGCCCCAGCATTTT.